The sequence of this T cell receptor (beta chain) was determined in a study of shared clonotypes between healthy human individuals. This CDR3 comprises 14 residues. V trimming: 1 base; J trimming: 4 bases; junction bases outside the gene matches: 1. Germline V gene sequence: CDR1 KGHSH, CDR2 LQKENI. Sequencing was performed with immunoSEQ multiplex PCR; in TCRdb, only in-frame clones are kept and a portion is missing. The profile covers about 1 million clones, with around 75% appearing a single time and roughly 1.5% taken by the ten largest. Sequencing was performed on memory CD4+ T cells sorted from blood. Noted subset: CD45RA-negative fraction. This chain joins TRBV18 and TRBJ2-1, with TRBD2 identical over 7 bases. This receptor was obtained from a man between 18 and 29 years old in good health. CDR3 sequence reads: CASSPQAGYNEQFF. For the CDR3, the DNA is TGTGCCAGCTCACCACAAGCGGGGTACAATGAGCAGTTCTTC.